This T cell receptor (beta chain) was profiled in a study of T-cell reconstitution after alpha-beta-depleted transplantation in children (dated by TCRdb to the mid-2010s). Background on the whole study: Using TCR repertoire profiling, the study followed T-cell immune reconstitution in a quantitative way in children after TCRalphabeta/CD19-depleted allogeneic hematopoietic cell transplantation. General conclusions and limits of the study: The apparently early alphabetaT-cell count recovery about two months after transplant was reportedly dependent on only several hundred rapidly expanded clones derived from non-depleted graft cells. In some patients, the high TCRbeta diversity seen at day 60 was put down to recipient T cells and intrathymic progenitors that had survived conditioning. Over the following months the frequencies of hyperexpanded clones went down, and after one year T-cell counts and TCRbeta diversity were mostly credited to newly produced T cells.

The intended sense of this specimen's treatment or condition label: allogeneic hematopoietic cell transplantation with graft depleted of TCRalphabeta T cells and CD19 B cells. TCRalphabeta/CD19-depleted allogeneic hematopoietic cell grafts were given to the transplant recipients, all of whom were children. The germline ends are 9 bases apart after V is trimmed by 0 bases and J by 6 bases. The CDR3 starts with the cysteine, ends with the phenylalanine, and has 14 residues. The kept DNA is CDR3 alone, 42 bases in frame from the first base. The CDR1 and CDR2 encoded by the germline V gene are LGHNA and YNFKEQ. With respect to this clonotype: The specificity of this receptor is unknown. Within one base of it there is no much larger clone, and no base qualities were kept.

The receptor library was made with PCR. The run used an Illumina HiSeq 2500. To normalize quantification of the TCRbeta repertoire, the TCR libraries were built with molecular barcoding that relied on unique molecular identifiers. The public reads were reprocessed in TCRdb via fastp at Q25 and MiXCR, keeping in-frame beta chains. Identical CDR3 protein sequences are pooled into one entry, listed with their most common genes and DNA. For this sample the table gives approximately 980,000 distinct CDR3 sequences, of which about 30% were detected only once. The ten most abundant clones make up 28% of the sample.

This TCR derives from a boy under two years old who had a stem cell transplant for SCID, so the T cells may come from the graft donor. The V gene is TRBV4-2 and the J gene is TRBJ1-3; the D gene is not confidently resolved. Material: PBMCs, mostly from graft donor cells, obtained 360 days after TCRalphabeta/CD19-depleted stem cell transplant. The CDR3 protein sequence reads: CASSQDGRENTIYF. The nucleotide sequence is given as TGTGCCAGCAGCCAAGATGGGAGGGAAAACACCATATATTTT.